Sequencing of this T cell receptor beta chain was carried out in a study of T cell changes during pregnancy in multiple sclerosis. The repertoire was sequenced with immunoSEQ multiplex PCR; TCRdb's copy has only in-frame clones and lacks some. The sample consists of some 100,000 clones, approximately 94% of them appearing once. Trimming left V 5 bases short and J 0 bases short, with 10 bases between. Germline lookup yields CDR1 SGHTA and CDR2 FQGNSA. The CDR3 loop spans 14 amino acids. The V call is TRBV7-2, the J call TRBJ1-2; D remains ambiguous. Source: peripheral blood, taken in the second trimester of pregnancy. The sequence was obtained from a female donor with multiple sclerosis, enrolled in a pregnancy study. CDR3 in amino acids: CASSLGETNYGYTF. DNA of the CDR3: TGTGCCAGCAGCCTCGGGGAAACTAACTATGGCTACACCTTC.